This T cell receptor beta chain stems from a study of Graves' ophthalmopathy and Graves' hyperthyroidism (dated by TCRdb to 2016 to 2019). In the study overall: Stable hyperthyroidism was defined as no progression to ophthalmopathy within 18 months of follow-up. To explore V-J signatures distinguishing ophthalmopathy from hyperthyroidism, a discovery set of about 99 patients (roughly 45 ophthalmopathy, some 55 stable hyperthyroidism) was enrolled. The independent validation cohort included 18 hyperthyroidism patients plus 17 patients who later progressed from hyperthyroidism to ophthalmopathy. After sampling, hyperthyroidism patients received methimazole starting at 30 mg daily, and ophthalmopathy patients received high-dose intravenous methylprednisolone. The study used TCR beta repertoire signatures to distinguish Graves' ophthalmopathy from Graves' hyperthyroidism and to predict progression to ophthalmopathy. In total, approximately 140 blood samples were TCR-sequenced: fewer than 50 ophthalmopathy, some 80 hyperthyroidism and about 17 hyperthyroidism-to-ophthalmopathy patients. In five to seven hyperthyroidism patients, the T-cell repertoire of thyroid tissue was compared with the T-cell repertoire of blood. What the authors observed across the whole study: Sample size was not predetermined statistically, and investigators were not blinded to group allocation. In validation, the model predicted ophthalmopathy progression with about 71% sensitivity and 72% to 80% specificity; some 13 predicted patients were CT-confirmed with GO in a median of approximately six months. The 13-signature model separated ophthalmopathy from stable hyperthyroidism with around 90% sensitivity and 81.08% specificity in cross-validation, and 80%/75% in the test set. Among expanded thyroid clonotypes with frequency above 0.001, most also showed up in blood, which suggests that blood repertoires may reflect the thyroid immune response.

V and J are truncated by 5 bases and 2 bases respectively, leaving an intervening sequence of 13 bases. The germline V gene gives CDR1 as ENHRY and CDR2 as SYGVKD. The CDR3 numbers 15 residues from cysteine through phenylalanine. Only the CDR3 DNA stays, 45 bases, in frame from base 1. For repertoire sequencing, TCR beta CDR3 regions were amplified from RNA transcripts. The first round of RT-PCR was done with HTBI primers and the Qiagen OneStep RT-PCR kit, and was followed by a second round of multiplex PCR, then size selection and purification. Libraries were sequenced paired-end with 100 bp reads on an Illumina HiSeq2000. The study's processing was this. Reads were processed with SOAPnuke, discarding reads with adapters, uncalled bases, mean Phred below 15, or no exact constant-primer or identifier match. COPE v1.2.5 was used to merge the high-quality paired reads. Unique nucleotide sequences were defined as clonotypes and aligned to IMGT TRB V, D and J references using MiTCR v1.1. The analysis was limited to V-J combinations with a frequency above 0.0001, which together covered approximately 99% of repertoires. For each V-J combination, a TCR clonal expansion and chaos score was defined as F50 clonal expansion divided by the chaos observed in the TCRdist matrix. Welch's t-statistics and random forest were used to narrow the features down to approximately twelve V-J combinations, which were then fed into a naive Bayes classifier. The Morisita-Horn index was used to measure how similar the thyroid and blood repertoires were. TCRdb handled the public reads itself, with Q25 trimming in fastp and clone calling in MiXCR, and kept productive beta chains. Every entry covers one CDR3 protein and lists the most common genes and DNA from its rows. Clone size and V and J calls follow TCRdb, not the original study. The sample data list around 1.1 million distinct CDR3 sequences, and about two fifths of these were observed just once. Around 10% of the sample is held by the ten biggest clonotypes.

In regard to this clonotype: No cognate antigen has been identified for it. Base qualities are not recorded, but no much larger clone differs from it by a single base.

The hyperthyroidism patients were 18 to 65 years old and newly diagnosed, with a disease duration of less than 2 months. Anyone with other autoimmune diseases, uncontrolled infections, pregnancy or lactation was excluded from the study. Diagnosis was based on clinical symptoms, serum thyroxine, TRAb, thyroid ultrasound and orbital computed tomography. Total RNA was extracted with Trizol reagent and quality-checked on an Agilent 2100 Bioanalyzer. This TCR derives from an adult man with Graves' hyperthyroidism. In this chain, TRBV10-3 is recombined with TRBJ1-3; no D gene call is confident. Sequencing was carried out using peripheral blood or thyroid tissue (not recorded which). The nucleotides read TGTGCCATCAGTTACTCCCCAGGAGCTGGAAACACCATATATTTT. Translated, it gives CAISYSPGAGNTIYF.